Listed below are T cell receptor beta chains from one sample, sequenced in a study of blood T cell repertoires in COVID-19. Sequenced by immunoSEQ multiplex PCR; TCRdb stores in-frame clones only, minus some. There are around 300,000 clones in the sample; roughly 88% occur only once, and around 3% lies in the top ten. Sequenced: peripheral blood. These receptors came from a woman younger than 45 with active or convalescent COVID-19. Both conserved end residues are part of each CDR3. The D gene is left open where the match is weak. Clone size is shown for a subset of rows, as once, few, many or a class of expanded clone.

D gene	V gene	J gene	clone size	CDR3 DNA	CDR3 protein
TRBD1	TRBV3-1/TRBV3-2	TRBJ1-5	.	TGTGCCAGCAGCCCGGACAGGGTTGTCCAGCCCCAGCATTTT	CASSPDRVVQPQHF
TRBD2	TRBV7-3	TRBJ2-1	.	TGTGCCAGCAGCCCTGGGACTAGCGGGGGGAATGAGCAGTTCTTC	CASSPGTSGGNEQFF
TRBD1	TRBV4-3	TRBJ2-7	.	TGCGCCAGCAGCCAACGCAAGGAGTCTTCGGGTGGACAGGGGGCATACGAGCAGTACTTC	CASSQRKESSGGQGAYEQYF
.	TRBV29-1	TRBJ2-1	.	TGCAGCGTTGTTGTCAACGAGGGAACAGAGCAGTTCTTC	CSVVVNEGTEQFF
.	TRBV28	TRBJ1-5	.	TGTGCCAGCAGTTTGAGGGGGTGGAGAAGCAATCAGCCCCAGCATTTT	CASSLRGWRSNQPQHF
.	TRBV5-4	TRBJ2-7	.	TGTGCCAGCAGCTTTTGGGGGGTATCCTACGAGCAGTACTTC	CASSFWGVSYEQYF
TRBD1	TRBV5-1	TRBJ1-1	.	TGCGCCAGCAGCCAGGACTCGACAGGGTACACTGAAGCTTTCTTT	CASSQDSTGYTEAFF
TRBD1	TRBV6-2/TRBV6-3	TRBJ1-4	.	TGTGCCAGCAGCGGGACAGGGCGCGAAAAACTGTTTTTT	CASSGTGREKLFF
.	TRBV12-3/TRBV12-4	TRBJ1-5	.	TGTGCCAGCAGTTTAGGAGAACAGCCCCAGCATTTT	CASSLGEQPQHF
TRBD1	TRBV2	TRBJ2-3	.	TGTGCCAGCAGCGCGGACAGGGGGACCACAGATACGCAGTATTTT	CASSADRGTTDTQYF
.	TRBV19	TRBJ2-7	.	TGTGCCAGTAGTATCGCGGGACAGTCGTTCTACGAGCAGTACTTC	CASSIAGQSFYEQYF
TRBD1	TRBV6-5	TRBJ1-2	.	TGTGCCATCTACGGACAGGGGGTGTTTTATGGCTACACCTTC	CAIYGQGVFYGYTF
.	TRBV2	TRBJ1-5	.	TGTACCAGCAGTGCGGAGGGAGGAGACAATCAGCCCCAGCATTTT	CTSSAEGGDNQPQHF
TRBD2	TRBV29-1	TRBJ2-5	.	TGCAGCGTCGCGTCGGGGGGAGGAGAGACCCAGTACTTC	CSVASGGGETQYF
.	TRBV19	TRBJ2-3	.	TGTGCCAGTAGTATCTTGGCCTCCCCAGATACGCAGTATTTT	CASSILASPDTQYF
.	TRBV24-1	TRBJ1-4	few	TGTGCCGCGCCTGGAACTAATGAAAAACTGTTTTTT	CAAPGTNEKLFF
TRBD2	TRBV10-2	TRBJ2-5	.	TGCGCCAGCAGAATCCCGGGACTAGCGGGGGGGCCTCGGGAGACCCAGTACTTC	CASRIPGLAGGPRETQYF
.	TRBV9	TRBJ2-1	.	TGTGCCAGCAGCGTTGGGCAGTACAATGAGCAGTTCTTC	CASSVGQYNEQFF
TRBD1	TRBV19	TRBJ2-6	.	TGTGCCAGTAGTATAGGGGGGAACAGGGGCTCGACTGGGGCCAACGTCCTGACTTTC	CASSIGGNRGSTGANVLTF
TRBD1	TRBV4-3	TRBJ1-5	.	TGCGCCAGCAGCCCGGGACAGGGTAAGCCCCAGCATTTT	CASSPGQGKPQHF
.	TRBV20-1	TRBJ2-1	.	TGCAGTGCTAGTTCGGACAGATACAATGAGCAGTTCTTC	CSASSDRYNEQFF
TRBD1	TRBV20-1	TRBJ1-6	.	TGCAGTGCTAGTATCGGGGACAGTTCACCCCTCCACTTT	CSASIGDSSPLHF
TRBD2	TRBV29-1	TRBJ2-7	few	TGCAGCGTTGGACTAGCGGGTTACGAGCAGTACTTC	CSVGLAGYEQYF
.	TRBV18	TRBJ2-3	.	TGTGCCAGCTCACCACCCGGCGGGAGCACAGATACGCAGTATTTT	CASSPPGGSTDTQYF
TRBD1	TRBV28	TRBJ1-5	.	TGTGCCAGCAGTTTATCAGGGGGCAACAATGGGCCCCAGCATTTT	CASSLSGGNNGPQHF